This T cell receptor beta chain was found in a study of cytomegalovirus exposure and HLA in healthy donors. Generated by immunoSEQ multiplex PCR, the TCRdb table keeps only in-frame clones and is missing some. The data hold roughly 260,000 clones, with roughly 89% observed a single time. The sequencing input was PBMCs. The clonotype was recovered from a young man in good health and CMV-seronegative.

This CDR3 reads CSASGLREQFF. DNA for the CDR3: TGCAGTGCTTCGGGACTACGGGAGCAGTTCTTC. The genes are TRBV20-1 and TRBJ2-1; 7 bases match TRBD2. After removal of 5 bases from V and 10 bases from J, the junction contained 5 bases not matched to a gene. This CDR3 has 11 residues. Looked up from germline, CDR1 is DFQATT and CDR2 is SNEGSKA (reference sequence).